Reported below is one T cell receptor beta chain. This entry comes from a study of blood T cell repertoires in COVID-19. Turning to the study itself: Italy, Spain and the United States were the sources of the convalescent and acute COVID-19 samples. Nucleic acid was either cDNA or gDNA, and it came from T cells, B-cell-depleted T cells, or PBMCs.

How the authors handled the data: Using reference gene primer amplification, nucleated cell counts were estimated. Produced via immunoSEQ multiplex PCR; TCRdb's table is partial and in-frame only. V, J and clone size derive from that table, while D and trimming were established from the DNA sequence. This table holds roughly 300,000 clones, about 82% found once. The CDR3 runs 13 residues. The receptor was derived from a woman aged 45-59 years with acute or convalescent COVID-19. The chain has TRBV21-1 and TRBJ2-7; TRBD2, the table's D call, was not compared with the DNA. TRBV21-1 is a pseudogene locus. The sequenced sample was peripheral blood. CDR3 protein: CASAREEIYEQYF. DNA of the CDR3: TGTGCCAGTGCGAGGGAAGAAATCTACGAGCAGTACTTC.